Each of the 22 T cell receptor beta chains below was sequenced from the same sample in a study of identical twins. TCRdb re-called the 5' RACE reads through MiXCR, storing one row per CDR3 protein. The profile shows 300,000 or so distinct CDR3 sequences, roughly 9.8% of them singletons. These sequences were also reported in another study, on yellow fever vaccine responses in identical twins.

The sequenced sample was CD8+ T cells sorted from blood. The receptor set was obtained from a woman between 18 and 29 years old in good health.

This chain joins TRBV30 and TRBJ2-7, with D perhaps matching TRBD2 (7 bases). CDR3 length equals 13 residues. Per germline, CDR1 GTSNPN and CDR2 SVGIG (reference sequence). Between the trimmed V and J ends, which lost 4 bases and 3 bases, there was a span of 13 bases. The CDR3 DNA reads as TGTGCCTGGAAGGGAGGGGGTTTCTACGAGCAGTACTTC. The encoded protein is CAWKGGGFYEQYF.

This clonotype was detected a few times. The V gene is TRBV14, the J gene TRBJ2-1; tentative D call: TRBD2 (6 bases). Germline CDR1 is SGHDN and CDR2 is FVKESK. The CDR3 loop spans 13 amino acids. V gave up 3 bases and J gave up 10 bases, with 13 bases separating them. This CDR3 reads CASSQRDWQEQFF. The CDR3 nucleotides read TGTGCCAGCAGCCAGCGGGACTGGCAGGAGCAGTTCTTC.

DNA for the CDR3: TGTGCCACCAGCCCAGACGGGGGAGTGAACACCGGGGAGCTGTTTTTT. Translating it yields CATSPDGGVNTGELFF. The chain employs TRBV15 and TRBJ2-2; D may be TRBD2 (6 bases). This CDR3 spans 16 amino acids. From germline, CDR1 is LNHNV and CDR2 YYDKDF (reference sequence). With 5 bases removed from V and 1 base from J, the gap between germline ends came to 14 bases.

The rearrangement uses TRBV6-1 and TRBJ2-1, with 9 bases identical to TRBD1. Germline CDR1 reads MNHNS; CDR2 reads SASEGT. The CDR3 runs to 13 residues. V lost 6 bases and J lost 9; bases outside the gene matches: 6. DNA of the CDR3: TGTGCCAGCAGCAATACAGGGGGCAGTGAGCAGTTCTTC. Translating it yields CASSNTGGSEQFF.

This clonotype came up many times. The rearrangement joins TRBV5-1 to TRBJ1-3; unclear D gene. The ends were cut back, 5 bases at V and 4 bases at J, with 4 bases in the middle. CDR3 length equals 11 residues. Germline V gives CDR1 SGHRS, CDR2 YFSETQ. CDR3 in amino acids: CASREGNTIYF. CDR3 bases: TGCGCCAGCAGAGAAGGAAACACCATATATTTT. The variable domain in full, completed from reference TRBV5-1 and TRBJ1-3, reads KAGVTQTPRYLIKTRGQQVTLSCSPISGHRSVSWYQQTPGQGLQFLFEYFSETQRNKGNFPGRFSGRQFSNSRSEMNVSTLELGDSALYLCASREGNTIYFGEGSWLTVV.

This clonotype appeared a few times. V and J are TRBV11-2 and TRBJ2-1; 12 nucleotides line up with TRBD2. Germline values: CDR1 SGHAT, CDR2 FQNNGV. This CDR3 has 20 amino acids. V shed 0 bases and J 4 bases; nucleotides not matched to a gene: 13. The CDR3 loop is CASSLDLAGGLITPYNEQFF. The DNA of the CDR3 is TGTGCCAGCAGCTTAGATCTAGCGGGGGGGCTGATCACTCCATACAATGAGCAGTTCTTC.

This clonotype was seen a few times. The chain carries TRBV6-2 or TRBV6-3 and TRBJ2-1; 8 bases line up with TRBD2. CDR1 and CDR2 from the germline V gene are MNHEY and SVGEGT. The J segment lost 6 bases and the V segment lost 7 bases, leaving 5 bases of the junction unmatched. The CDR3 is 13 residues long. The CDR3 spells CASTGTRGNEQFF. The CDR3 DNA reads as TGTGCCAGCACCGGGACTAGAGGCAATGAGCAGTTCTTC.

Only a few counts were recorded for this clonotype. The chain's CDR3 is CASSPPRTGLYEQYF. CDR3 nucleotide sequence: TGTGCCAGCAGTCCCCCCCGGACAGGGTTGTACGAGCAGTACTTC. V and J are TRBV7-9 and TRBJ2-7; 8 nucleotides match TRBD1. The CDR3 is made up of 15 amino acids. V shed 6 bases and J 4 bases; nucleotides not matched to a gene: 11. Germline V gene data show CDR1 as SEHNR and CDR2 as FQNEAQ (reference sequence).

The V and J genes are TRBV7-9 and TRBJ2-4, with TRBD2 matching over 7 bases. Germline assignment: CDR1 SEHNR and CDR2 FQNEAQ (reference sequence). The CDR3 is 15 residues long. V lost 3 bases to trimming and J lost 0 bases; unmatched junction nucleotides: 2. CDR3 sequence reads: CASSLGGIAKNIQYF. Written as DNA, the CDR3 is TGTGCCAGCAGCTTGGGGGGGATAGCCAAAAACATTCAGTACTTC.

The rearrangement uses TRBV6-1 and TRBJ2-2, with 10 bases identical to TRBD1. V gave up 5 bases and J gave up 6 bases; unmatched junction bases: 6. This CDR3 spans 15 amino acids. Germline-derived CDR1 and CDR2 are MNHNS and SASEGT. This CDR3 reads CASSTGQGYSGELFF. The CDR3 DNA reads as TGTGCCAGCAGTACGGGACAGGGGTACTCCGGGGAGCTGTTTTTT.

The rearrangement links TRBV20-1 to TRBJ2-1; possibly TRBD1 for D (5 bases). Deletions cut 0 bases from V and 4 bases from J, with 13 bases between. This CDR3 is 15 amino acids long. Per germline, CDR1 DFQATT and CDR2 SNEGSKA (reference sequence). For the CDR3, the DNA is TGCAGTGCTAGAGATCAGTTAAAGGGGTACAATGAGCAGTTCTTC. As protein: CSARDQLKGYNEQFF.

This clonotype has ten or more counts. The chain links TRBV12-3 or TRBV12-4 to TRBJ2-3; 9 nucleotides match TRBD2. The CDR3 sequence is 16 residues long. V lost 5 bases and J lost 0; bases outside the gene matches: 6. The CDR3 is CASSPSTSGSTDTQYF. CDR3 nucleotide sequence: TGTGCCAGCAGTCCATCGACTAGCGGTAGCACAGATACGCAGTATTTT.

The rearrangement joins TRBV7-2 to TRBJ1-1; TRBD1 might be the D (5 bases). Trimming took off 0 bases at V and 5 bases at J, with 13 bases between the two ends. CDR1 is SGHTA and CDR2 is FQGNSA in the germline V gene. This CDR3 contains 15 residues. CDR3 amino acids: CASSLAVREWTEAFF. The CDR3 DNA sequence: TGTGCCAGCAGCTTAGCGGTCAGGGAATGGACTGAAGCTTTCTTT.

This clonotype was recorded a few times. The rearrangement links TRBV4-1 to TRBJ2-1; D is unresolved. Between the trimmed V and J ends, which lost 7 bases and 0 bases, there was a span of 10 bases. The CDR3 is made up of 14 amino acids. Germline assignment: CDR1 MGHRA and CDR2 YSYEKL. CDR3: CASKNQDSYNEQFF. The DNA for the CDR3 is TGCGCCAGCAAGAATCAGGACTCCTACAATGAGCAGTTCTTC.

This clonotype was found a few times. V usage is TRBV10-3 and J usage is TRBJ2-7; tentative D call: TRBD2 (7 bases). The CDR3 is made up of 14 amino acids. The germline V and J ends were trimmed by 0 bases and 2 bases, with 8 bases remaining between them. CDR1 is ENHRY, CDR2 SYGVKD, per germline. Here the CDR3 DNA reads TGTGCCATCAGTGAGTCGCGGGGGCCCTACGAGCAGTACTTC. Translating it yields CAISESRGPYEQYF.

This clonotype was seen repeatedly, ten times or more. This chain uses TRBV29-1 with TRBJ2-2; TRBD1 agrees at 8 bases. The CDR3 has 17 residues. Germline CDR1 SQVTM, CDR2 ANQGSEA. V trimming: 2 bases; J trimming: 3 bases; junction bases outside the gene matches: 11. The CDR3 loop reads CSVENREQGGDTGELFF. The CDR3 DNA sequence: TGCAGCGTTGAAAATAGAGAACAGGGGGGTGACACCGGGGAGCTGTTTTTT.

This clonotype was detected many times. The chain uses TRBV7-9 and TRBJ2-1; D tentatively reads TRBD1 or TRBD2 (5 bases each). Germline CDR1 reads SEHNR; CDR2 reads FQNEAQ (reference sequence). The CDR3 loop spans 13 amino acids. The V end was cut by 8 bases, the J end by 5 bases, with 13 bases between. The CDR3, as DNA: TGTGCCAGCCGCTGGGACCGTGACAATGAGCAGTTCTTC. Its translation is CASRWDRDNEQFF.

This clonotype was recorded many times. The chain is built from TRBV5-1 and TRBJ2-3; 7 nucleotides match TRBD2. The CDR3 runs 15 residues. CDR1 and CDR2 from the germline V gene are SGHRS and YFSETQ. The junction had 6 bases not matched to a gene; V was cut back by 4 bases and J by 1 base. The CDR3 DNA reads as TGCGCCAGCAGCGCGGGGGAGAGCGGCACAGATACGCAGTATTTT. Protein product: CASSAGESGTDTQYF. The entire variable domain, with the rest obtained from reference TRBV5-1 and TRBJ2-3, is as follows: KAGVTQTPRYLIKTRGQQVTLSCSPISGHRSVSWYQQTPGQGLQFLFEYFSETQRNKGNFPGRFSGRQFSNSRSEMNVSTLELGDSALYLCASSAGESGTDTQYFGPGTRLTVL.

This clonotype occurred many times. V and J are TRBV29-1 and TRBJ2-2; D is ambiguous. In germline, CDR1 is SQVTM, CDR2 ANQGSEA. Trimming removed 7 bases at V and 7 bases at J, with 19 bases between. The CDR3 has 14 residues. This chain's CDR3 is CSAGGKMLGGELFF. For the CDR3, the DNA is TGCAGCGCTGGTGGGAAAATGTTAGGCGGGGAGCTGTTTTTT.

There are a few counts of this clonotype. This sequence joins TRBV27 and TRBJ2-7; 8 nucleotides match TRBD1. The V gene's germline CDR1 is MNHEY and CDR2 SMNVEV (reference sequence). The CDR3 has 13 residues. The ends lost 7 bases at V and 4 bases at J; junction bases unmatched: 6. CDR3 in DNA: TGTGCCAGCACGGGGCAGGGGGCTTACGAGCAGTACTTC. This codes for CASTGQGAYEQYF.

The CDR3 sequence is CAISEFAVTGKGSYNEQFF. The CDR3 bases are TGTGCCATCAGTGAGTTCGCCGTAACAGGGAAAGGTTCCTACAATGAGCAGTTCTTC. The chain carries TRBV10-3 and TRBJ2-1, with D possibly being TRBD1 (6 bases). Trimming shortened V by 1 base and J by 1 base, and 20 bases separated the two germline ends. Germline V gives CDR1 ENHRY, CDR2 SYGVKD. The CDR3 is 19 residues long.

The chain recombines TRBV3-1 with TRBJ2-3; 7 nucleotides line up with TRBD2. The CDR3 has 18 amino acids. Germline CDR1 is LGHDT and CDR2 is YNNKEL (reference sequence). Losses at the gene ends were 1 base for V and 2 bases for J; bases not matched to a gene: 12. The CDR3 is CASSQASEPGGTTDTQYF. The CDR3 DNA is TGTGCCAGCAGCCAAGCATCGGAACCGGGAGGAACCACAGATACGCAGTATTTT.